Listed below are T cell receptor beta chains from one sample, sequenced in a study of patients and donors after allogeneic stem cell transplantation. From the RT-PCR reads, TCRdb called clonotypes with MiXCR, one entry per CDR3 protein. The sample carries 400,000 to 500,000 distinct CDR3 sequences, approximately 16% recorded once. The material sequenced was blood, either unsorted or a sorted T cell fraction (not recorded which). The receptors were sampled from a human donor who was either an allogeneic HSCT recipient or a stem cell or donor lymphocyte infusion donor (not recorded which). It is not recorded whose cells these are; they may come from a transplant donor. CDR3s include the opening cysteine and the closing phenylalanine or tryptophan. Fields, in order: CDR3 length, D gene, J gene, V gene, clone size, CDR3 DNA, CDR3 protein. A D gene is named only where the DNA matches it firmly. Expanded clones are given a class, and other clones once, few, many or no size at all.

>18|TRBD1|TRBJ2-3|TRBV5-1|few
TGCGCCAGCAGCTCTGACTCCGGGACAGGGGGCTACACAGATACGCAGTATTTT
CASSSDSGTGGYTDTQYF
>17|TRBD2|TRBJ2-1|TRBV20-1|many
TGCAGCCCCACCGGGACACTGGCTAGCGGGAGTTACAATGAGCAGTTCTTC
CSPTGTLASGSYNEQFF
>13|-|TRBJ2-1|TRBV6-1|-
TGTGCCAGCCGACGGAGCTCCTACAATGAGCAGTTCTTC
CASRRSSYNEQFF
>16|-|TRBJ2-3|TRBV27|few
TGTGCCAGCAGGAGGAGGGCAGGGGAAGGAGCAGATACGCAGTATTTT
CASRRRAGEGADTQYF
>16|-|TRBJ1-1|TRBV9|-
TGTGCCAGCAGCGTAGATCGGGACGGATTGAACACTGAAGCTTTCTTT
CASSVDRDGLNTEAFF
>15|-|TRBJ2-2|TRBV6-1|-
TGTGCCAGCAGATCCATCCGGCTATACACCGGGGAGCTGTTTTTT
CASRSIRLYTGELFF
>14|TRBD1|TRBJ2-5|TRBV4-1|few
TGCGCCAGCAGCCAACACAGGGGTGAGGAGACCCAGTACTTC
CASSQHRGEETQYF
>15|-|TRBJ1-1|TRBV2|few
TGTGCCACCCGGCAGGGCCCCTACATGAACACTGAAGCTTTCTTT
CATRQGPYMNTEAFF
>14|-|TRBJ1-6|TRBV5-1|-
TGCGCCAGCAGCTTGGAGACAGGACACTCACCCCTCCACTTT
CASSLETGHSPLHF
>13|-|TRBJ1-6|TRBV2|few
TGTGCCAGCAGTGCGATGTATAATTCACCCCTCCACTTT
CASSAMYNSPLHF
>12|TRBD2|TRBJ2-5|TRBV29-1|many
TGCAGCGTTGAAGAAGGACTAGCGGGAAAGTACTTC
CSVEEGLAGKYF
>16|-|TRBJ1-2|TRBV4-2|-
TGTGCCAGCAGCCAAGAAAGAAGAACAGGGAACTATGGCTACACCTTC
CASSQERRTGNYGYTF
>15|-|TRBJ1-6|TRBV27|few
TGTGCCAGCAGTAATGGACAGATCCATAATTCACCCCTCCACTTT
CASSNGQIHNSPLHF
>15|-|TRBJ1-2|TRBV3-1|-
TGTGCCAGCAGCCGCGGAGGGACGGTTAACTATGGCTACACCTTC
CASSRGGTVNYGYTF
>12|-|TRBJ2-3|TRBV20-1|-
TGCAGTGGTTTAGAAAACACAGATACGCAGTATTTT
CSGLENTDTQYF
>14|-|TRBJ2-5|TRBV30|-
TGTGCCTGGAAAGCGCTTTCGCAGCGAGAGACCCAGTACTTC
CAWKALSQRETQYF
>14|TRBD1|TRBJ2-3|TRBV20-1|few
TGCAGTGCAGCGACAGGGGGCGAGACAGATACGCAGTATTTT
CSAATGGETDTQYF
>14|-|TRBJ1-2|TRBV7-9|-
TGTGCCAGCAGCCTCCGGGCCCGAGGCTATGGCTACACCTTC
CASSLRARGYGYTF
>13|-|TRBJ2-4|TRBV30|-
TGTGCCTGGAGTGTAGGCAGACCGGACATTCAGTACTTC
CAWSVGRPDIQYF
>13|-|TRBJ2-5|TRBV6-2/TRBV6-3|few
TGTGCCAGCAGTCCCAGGGATGAAGAGACCCAGTACTTC
CASSPRDEETQYF
>14|TRBD2|TRBJ2-7|TRBV12-3/TRBV12-4|many
TGTGCCAGCAGTTTCCTAGCGGGGCCCTACGAGCAGTACTTC
CASSFLAGPYEQYF
>10|-|TRBJ1-2|TRBV2|-
TGTGCCAGCGAGCGGAATGGCTACACCTTC
CASERNGYTF
>13|-|TRBJ2-3|TRBV5-4|many
TGTGCCAGCAGCTCCGTTTTAACAGATACGCAGTATTTT
CASSSVLTDTQYF
>15|-|TRBJ2-7|TRBV15|many
TGTGCCACCAGCAGAGATTCGGAGAGATCCTACGAGCAGTACTTC
CATSRDSERSYEQYF
>13|TRBD1|TRBJ2-1|TRBV29-1|many
TGCAGCGCCGAGGGGACAGGGGTGATCGAGCAGTTCTTC
CSAEGTGVIEQFF
>17|TRBD2|TRBJ2-2|TRBV12-3/TRBV12-4|few
TGTGCCAGCAGTTTTAGACTAGCGGGAGAAAACACCGGGGAGCTGTTTTTT
CASSFRLAGENTGELFF
>14|-|TRBJ1-2|TRBV5-1|-
TGCGCCAGCAGCTTCGGTAGGGGAGGCTATGGCTACACCTTC
CASSFGRGGYGYTF
>18|-|TRBJ1-4|TRBV6-5|-
TGTGCCAGCAGTTACTCGACGTTTCGGGGGGCCCTGGGAGAAAAACTGTTTTTT
CASSYSTFRGALGEKLFF
>13|-|TRBJ2-7|TRBV12-3/TRBV12-4|few
TGTGCCAGCAGTTTGGGGCTAGCCAGGGAGCAGTACTTC
CASSLGLAREQYF
>14|-|TRBJ2-1|TRBV7-2|-
TGTGCCAGCAGCCTGGGGACTCACTCCAATGAGCAGTTCTTC
CASSLGTHSNEQFF
>15|TRBD1|TRBJ2-7|TRBV27|few
TGTGCCAGCAGTTTGGAGGGGACAGGCGTCGACGAGCAGTACTTC
CASSLEGTGVDEQYF
>14|TRBD2|TRBJ2-3|TRBV20-1|many
TGCAGTGCTAGAGATAGGCTAGCGGGAGATACGCAGTATTTT
CSARDRLAGDTQYF
>15|-|TRBJ1-5|TRBV15|-
TGTGCCACCAGCAGAGAAAACAGGGTTTGGCAGCCCCAGCATTTT
CATSRENRVWQPQHF
>13|-|TRBJ2-7|TRBV20-1|few
TGCAGTGCTTCACGGGGCACGACTGACGAGCAGTACTTC
CSASRGTTDEQYF
>16|-|TRBJ2-1|TRBV6-2/TRBV6-3|-
TGTGCCAGCACTGTAGCCTTGTTGCTTACCTACAATGAGCAGTTCTTC
CASTVALLLTYNEQFF
>14|TRBD1|TRBJ2-3|TRBV10-3|many
TGTGCCGTCCGGGACAGGGTACTAGCAGATACGCAGTATTTT
CAVRDRVLADTQYF
>12|-|TRBJ2-7|TRBV7-2|many
TGTGCCAGCAGCCGCGGATACTACGAGCAGTACTTC
CASSRGYYEQYF
>13|TRBD1|TRBJ1-2|TRBV25-1|-
TGTGCCAGCGGCAGGACAGGGGGGGAAGGCTACACCTTC
CASGRTGGEGYTF
>14|-|TRBJ2-7|TRBV5-4|-
TGTGCCAGCAGCTCTGAGAGGCTCTTCGGCGAGCAGTACTTC
CASSSERLFGEQYF
>15|TRBD2|TRBJ2-3|TRBV12-3/TRBV12-4|many
TGTGCCAGCACCTCCGGGGGGGGGTTCACAGATACGCAGTATTTT
CASTSGGGFTDTQYF
>16|-|TRBJ2-7|TRBV7-9|few
TGTGCCAGCAGCCCACCGCGGGGCTTCGTCGACTACGAGCAGTACTTC
CASSPPRGFVDYEQYF
>12|-|TRBJ1-1|TRBV30|-
TGTGCCTGGAAACGGGACACCAACGAAGCTTTCTTT
CAWKRDTNEAFF
>15|-|TRBJ1-3|TRBV5-1|many
TGCGCCAGCAGCGGAGATCCAACAGCGGGAAACACCATATATTTT
CASSGDPTAGNTIYF
>12|-|TRBJ2-7|TRBV3-1|few
TGTGCCAGCAGCCAAGATCCCGAGGGCCTCCTTTTC
CASSQDPEGLLF
>17|-|TRBJ2-2|TRBV12-3/TRBV12-4|many
TGTGCCAGCAGGGCCGGGTCCTCCTTGACGAACACCGGGGAGCTGTTTTTT
CASRAGSSLTNTGELFF
>15|TRBD2|TRBJ2-4|TRBV11-2|-
TGTGCCAGCAGCTTAGAGGGGGGGGTTAGTGCCATTCAGTACTTC
CASSLEGGVSAIQYF
>15|-|TRBJ1-4|TRBV12-3/TRBV12-4|-
TGTGCCAGCAGTAAGCCCGGGGCAGCGGGTGAAAAACTGTTTTTT
CASSKPGAAGEKLFF
>13|-|TRBJ2-3|TRBV20-1|-
TGCAGTGCTAGCGGGGGGCGGACCGATACGCAGTATTTT
CSASGGRTDTQYF
>16|TRBD2|TRBJ2-5|TRBV5-1|few
TGCGCCAGCAGCTTGAGGCTAGCGGGGGCCGGGGAGACCCAGTACTTC
CASSLRLAGAGETQYF
>14|-|TRBJ1-2|TRBV20-1|few
TGCAGTGCTAGAGGGGAAGGGAATAACTATGGCTACACCTTC
CSARGEGNNYGYTF
>13|-|TRBJ2-2|TRBV20-1|few
TGCAGTGCTAGAGAAAGACCTACCGGGGAGCTGTTTTTT
CSARERPTGELFF
>16|TRBD1|TRBJ1-2|TRBV9|-
TGTGCCAGCAGCGTAGATGTGACAGGGGCCTTATATGGCTACACCTTC
CASSVDVTGALYGYTF